This TCR beta chain was captured by sequencing in a study of OX40 agonist ivuxolimab in advanced cancers. Study summary: Of mixed ages from about 20 to 80 and averaging about 65 years, the group was more than 65% male. One hepatocellular carcinoma and a couple of cutaneous melanoma patients partially responded.

Method: immunoSEQ multiplex PCR; TCRdb's copy keeps in-frame clones and lacks some. The sample holds more than 85,000 clones, approximately 90% seen once. The CDR3 is 16 residues long. V lost 1 base and J lost 5, with 14 bases in between. The germline CDR1 and CDR2 sequences are SGHTA and FQGNSA. The rearrangement links TRBV7-2 to TRBJ2-2; D remains unclear. This specimen consisted of CD4+ or CD8+ T cells sorted from blood, obtained in a trial of the OX40 agonist ivuxolimab. The TCR sequence derives from an adult with an advanced solid tumor such as melanoma, head and neck, liver or kidney cancer. CDR3 coding DNA: TGTGCCAGCAGCTTAGTAGGGTGGATCGGGACCGGGGAGCTGTTTTTT. Amino acid sequence: CASSLVGWIGTGELFF.